This T cell receptor (beta chain) was sequenced during a study of blood T cell repertoires in COVID-19. Germline loops: CDR1 MNHNS, CDR2 SASEGT. The length of the CDR3 is 15 residues. Trimming at V came to 3 bases and at J to 4 bases, leaving 2 bases not matched to a gene. The authors' processing: Estimated nucleated cell counts came from reference gene primer amplification. The method was immunoSEQ multiplex PCR; TCRdb's version includes in-frame clones alone and lacks a portion of them. That table is the source of V, J and clone size, and D and trimming were worked out from the DNA. The data contain tens of thousands of clones, around 83% of them seen just once; the ten biggest clones take up approximately 20%.

This chain connects TRBV6-1 to TRBJ2-3; 12 positions agree with TRBD2. Sequenced input: peripheral blood. This sequence was found in a young man with COVID-19, enrolled during active disease. CDR3 amino acids: CASSDLAGGPDTQYF. The CDR3 DNA reads TGTGCCAGCAGTGATCTAGCGGGAGGGCCAGATACGCAGTATTTT.